This T cell receptor beta chain appears in the sequencing data of a study of shared clonotypes between healthy human individuals. Naivety among CD8 cells was defined by CD45RO negativity and positive CCR7 selection, thereby excluding terminally differentiated effector memory CD45RA+ cells. Each of the donors was a healthy adult who was HIV-negative and had not had a recent acute infection or vaccination. Some clones are missing from TCRdb's copy, which holds only in-frame ones; the method was immunoSEQ multiplex PCR. This table holds approximately 740,000 clones, about 91% found once. As concerns this clone: Its antigen is unknown.

CDR1 SGDLS and CDR2 YYNGEE come from the germline V gene. V lost 2 bases to trimming and J lost 5 bases, with 10 bases between them. There are 14 residues in the CDR3. Overall study results and limits: Clonotypes shared by all four sorted-subset donors had higher generation probabilities than non-shared clonotypes.

The J gene is TRBJ2-2, the V gene TRBV9; D is perhaps TRBD1 or TRBD2 (5 bases each). The specimen sequenced was naive CD8+ T cells sorted from blood. This clonotype was obtained from a man under 40 in good health. In DNA form, the CDR3 reads TGTGCCAGCAGCGTTGGGGGAACTACCGGGGAGCTGTTTTTT. This codes for CASSVGGTTGELFF.